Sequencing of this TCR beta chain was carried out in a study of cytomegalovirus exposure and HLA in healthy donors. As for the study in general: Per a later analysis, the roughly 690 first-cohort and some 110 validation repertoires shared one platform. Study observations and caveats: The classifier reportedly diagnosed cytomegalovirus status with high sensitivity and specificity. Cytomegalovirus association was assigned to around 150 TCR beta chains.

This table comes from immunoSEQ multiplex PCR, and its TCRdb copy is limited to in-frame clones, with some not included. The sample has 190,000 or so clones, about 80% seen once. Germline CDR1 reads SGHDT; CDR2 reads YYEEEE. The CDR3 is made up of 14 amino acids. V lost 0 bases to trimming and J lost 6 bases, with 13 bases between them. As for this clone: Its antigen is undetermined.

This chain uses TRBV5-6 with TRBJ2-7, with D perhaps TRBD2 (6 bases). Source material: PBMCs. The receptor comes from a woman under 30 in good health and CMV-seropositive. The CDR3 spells CASSLAGRGSEQYF. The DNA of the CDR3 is TGTGCCAGCAGCTTGGCCGGGCGGGGTTCCGAGCAGTACTTC.